The entry below describes one T cell receptor (beta chain). Time point meaning: peripheral blood 6 weeks after treatment start. This sample was taken from a study of PD-L1 blockade in urothelial cancer. Background on the study: Patients arrived having already received 0 to 3 prior chemotherapy regimens. Investigators checked blood 3 weeks (second dose) and 6 weeks after treatment start.

Profiling relied on immunoSEQ multiplex PCR, and the TCRdb table lists in-frame clones only, not all of them. The sample carries around 110,000 clones, 75% to 90% recorded once. V shed 3 bases and J 6 bases; nucleotides not matched to a gene: 2. Germline CDR1 LGHNA, CDR2 YSLEER. The length of the CDR3 is 12 residues. The chain couples TRBV4-3 to TRBJ2-7; 7 bases are a match to TRBD2. This receptor was identified in a man aged 55 to 70 with urothelial cancer. Sequencing used PBMCs, obtained around atezolizumab (anti-PD-L1) treatment. This CDR3 reads CASSQGRGEQYF. As DNA, the CDR3 is TGCGCCAGCAGCCAGGGGAGGGGCGAGCAGTACTTC.